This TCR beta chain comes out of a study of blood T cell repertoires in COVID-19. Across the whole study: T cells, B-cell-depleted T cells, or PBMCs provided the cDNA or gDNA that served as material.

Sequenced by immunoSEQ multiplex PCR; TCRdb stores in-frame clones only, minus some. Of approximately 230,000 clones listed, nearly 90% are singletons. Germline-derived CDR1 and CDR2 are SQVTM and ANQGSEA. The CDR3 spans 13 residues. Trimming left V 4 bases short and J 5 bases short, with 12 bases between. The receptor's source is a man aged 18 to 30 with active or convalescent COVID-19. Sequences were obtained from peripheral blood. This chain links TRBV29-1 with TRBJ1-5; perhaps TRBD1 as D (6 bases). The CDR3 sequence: CSVGQGRDQPQHF. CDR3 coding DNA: TGCAGCGTTGGGCAGGGGAGAGATCAGCCCCAGCATTTT.